This T cell receptor (beta chain) was profiled in a study of cytomegalovirus exposure and HLA in healthy donors. Overall study results and limits: Most of the TCR beta V segments (in an earlier analysis) were productive either about 87% or about 30% of the time. The classifier was said to identify cytomegalovirus status with high specificity and sensitivity. Later analysis showed TCR association rates varying by HLA locus, highest for DRB1 and lowest for HLA-C. With later analysis, a missense DCLRE1C variant became linked to TCR beta V- and J-gene trimming.

Use of 60 Vbeta and 13 Jbeta primers characterized the PCR. Generated by immunoSEQ multiplex PCR, the TCRdb table keeps only in-frame clones and is missing some. The data show 90,000 to 110,000 clones, more than 60% seen once. On this clone itself: Antigen: not known.

Deletions cut 4 bases from V and 2 bases from J, with 15 bases between. Per germline, CDR1 SGHDN and CDR2 FVKESK. The CDR3 is 15 amino acids. The chain couples TRBV14 to TRBJ2-7, with D tentatively TRBD1 (6 bases). The clonotype originates from a middle-aged woman in good health and CMV-seropositive. Sequenced sample: PBMCs. The CDR3 loop is CASSRGQLPPYEQYF. The CDR3 DNA reads as TGTGCCAGCAGCCGTGGACAGCTACCCCCCTACGAGCAGTACTTC.